Here is one T cell receptor (beta chain) with its context. This entry belongs to a study of T cell responses to AZD1222 COVID-19 vaccine. V lost 5 bases and J lost 5, with 13 bases in between. Germline-derived CDR1 and CDR2 are SGDLS and YYNGEE. The CDR3 has 13 amino acids. Sequencing used immunoSEQ multiplex PCR; TCRdb keeps in-frame clones, though not all of them. This table has about 170,000 clones, approximately 90% appearing once. This material consisted of peripheral blood, taken 28 days after the second dose of the MenACWY control vaccine. The TCR was taken from an adult who received the MenACWY meningococcal vaccine as a control. The chain recombines TRBV9 with TRBJ1-1, with D tentatively TRBD1 (6 bases). CDR3 bases: TGTGCCAGCAGTATGGGGGGGCAAACTGAAGCTTTCTTT. As protein: CASSMGGQTEAFF.